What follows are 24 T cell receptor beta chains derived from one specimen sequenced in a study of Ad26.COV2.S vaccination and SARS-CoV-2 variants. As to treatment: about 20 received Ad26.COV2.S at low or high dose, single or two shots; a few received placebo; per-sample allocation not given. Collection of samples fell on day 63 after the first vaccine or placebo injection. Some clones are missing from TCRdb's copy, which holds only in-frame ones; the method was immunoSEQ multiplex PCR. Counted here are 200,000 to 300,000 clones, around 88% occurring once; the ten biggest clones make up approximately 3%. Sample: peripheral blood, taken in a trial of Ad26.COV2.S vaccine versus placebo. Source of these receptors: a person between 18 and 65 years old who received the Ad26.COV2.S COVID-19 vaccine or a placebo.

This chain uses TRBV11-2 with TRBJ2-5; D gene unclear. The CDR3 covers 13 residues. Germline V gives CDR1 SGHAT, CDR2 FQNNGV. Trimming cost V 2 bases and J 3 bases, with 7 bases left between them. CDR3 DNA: TGTGCCAGCAGCTTATACATGAAAGAGACCCAGTACTTC. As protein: CASSLYMKETQYF. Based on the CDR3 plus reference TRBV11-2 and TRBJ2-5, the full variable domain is EAGVAQSPRYKIIEKRQSVAFWCNPISGHATLYWYQQILGQGPKLLIQFQNNGVVDDSQLPKDRFSAERLKGVDSTLKIQPAKLEDSAVYLCASSLYMKETQYFGPGTRLLVL.

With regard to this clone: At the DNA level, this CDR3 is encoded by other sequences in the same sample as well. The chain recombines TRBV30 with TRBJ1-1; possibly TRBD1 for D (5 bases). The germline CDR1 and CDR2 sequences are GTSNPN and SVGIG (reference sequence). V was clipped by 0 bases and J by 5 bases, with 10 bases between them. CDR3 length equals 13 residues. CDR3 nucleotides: TGTGCCTGGAGTGTAGTGGGGGGGACTGAAGCTTTCTTT. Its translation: CAWSVVGGTEAFF.

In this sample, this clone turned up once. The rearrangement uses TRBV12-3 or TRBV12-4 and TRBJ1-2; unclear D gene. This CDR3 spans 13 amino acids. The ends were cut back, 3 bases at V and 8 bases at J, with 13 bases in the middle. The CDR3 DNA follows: TGTGCCAGCAGTTTCGAGGGATTCGGCGGCTACACCTTC. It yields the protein CASSFEGFGGYTF.

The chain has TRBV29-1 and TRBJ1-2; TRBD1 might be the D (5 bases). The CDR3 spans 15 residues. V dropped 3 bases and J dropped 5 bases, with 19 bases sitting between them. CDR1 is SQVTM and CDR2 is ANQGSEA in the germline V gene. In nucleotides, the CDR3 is TGCAGCGTTGAGCCAGGGCTTGCCTCTATATATGGCTACACCTTC. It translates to CSVEPGLASIYGYTF.

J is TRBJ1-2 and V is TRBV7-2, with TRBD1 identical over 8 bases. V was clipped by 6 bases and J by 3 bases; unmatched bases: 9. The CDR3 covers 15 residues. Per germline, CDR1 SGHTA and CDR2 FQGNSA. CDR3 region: CASSYGQGGDYGYTF. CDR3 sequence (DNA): TGTGCCAGCAGTTACGGACAGGGCGGGGACTATGGCTACACCTTC.

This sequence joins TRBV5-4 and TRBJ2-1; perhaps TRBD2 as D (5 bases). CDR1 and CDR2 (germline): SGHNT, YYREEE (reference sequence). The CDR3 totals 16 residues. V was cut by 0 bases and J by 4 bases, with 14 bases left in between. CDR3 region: CASSLGGSGYYNEQFF. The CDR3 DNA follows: TGTGCCAGCAGCTTGGGGGGAAGCGGATATTACAATGAGCAGTTCTTC.

This CDR3 is CASSQTGSRQPQHF. CDR3 nucleotides: TGTGCCAGCAGCCAGACAGGGAGTCGGCAGCCCCAGCATTTT. This chain uses TRBV3-1 (or the pseudogene TRBV3-2) with TRBJ1-5, with TRBD1 matching 7 bases. Germline CDR1 is LGHDT and CDR2 is YNNKEL (reference sequence). V lost 3 bases, J lost 7 bases, and 6 bases stayed unmatched. The CDR3 is made up of 14 amino acids.

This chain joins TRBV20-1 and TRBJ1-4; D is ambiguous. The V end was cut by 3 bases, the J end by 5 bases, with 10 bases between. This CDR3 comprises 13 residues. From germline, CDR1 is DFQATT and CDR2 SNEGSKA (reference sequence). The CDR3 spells CSASRKPNEKLFF. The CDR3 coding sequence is TGCAGTGCTAGTAGGAAACCGAATGAAAAACTGTTTTTT.

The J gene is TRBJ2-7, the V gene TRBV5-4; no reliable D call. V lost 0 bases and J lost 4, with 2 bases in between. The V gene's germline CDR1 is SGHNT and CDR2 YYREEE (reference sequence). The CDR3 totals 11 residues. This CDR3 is CASSLGYEQYF. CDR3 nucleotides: TGTGCCAGCAGCTTGGGGTACGAGCAGTACTTC.

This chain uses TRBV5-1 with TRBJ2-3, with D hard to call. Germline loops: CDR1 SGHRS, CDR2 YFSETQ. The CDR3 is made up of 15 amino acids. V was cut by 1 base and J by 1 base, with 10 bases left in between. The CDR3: CASSLNGLGTDTQYF. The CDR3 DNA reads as TGCGCCAGCAGCTTGAACGGCCTGGGCACAGATACGCAGTATTTT.

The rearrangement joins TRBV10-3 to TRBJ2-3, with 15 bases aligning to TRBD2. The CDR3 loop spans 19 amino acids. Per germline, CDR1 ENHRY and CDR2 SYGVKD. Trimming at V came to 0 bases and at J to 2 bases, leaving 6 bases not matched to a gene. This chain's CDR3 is CAISESMGLAGGPTDTQYF. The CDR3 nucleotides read TGTGCCATCAGTGAGTCGATGGGACTAGCGGGAGGTCCCACAGATACGCAGTATTTT.

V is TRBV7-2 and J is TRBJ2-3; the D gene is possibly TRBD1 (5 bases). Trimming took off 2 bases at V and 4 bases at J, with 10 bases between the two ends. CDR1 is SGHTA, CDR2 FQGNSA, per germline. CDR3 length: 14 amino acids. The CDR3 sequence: CASSLSQGSDTQYF. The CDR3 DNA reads TGTGCCAGCAGCTTATCGCAGGGCTCAGATACGCAGTATTTT. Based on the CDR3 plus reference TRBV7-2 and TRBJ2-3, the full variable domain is GAGVSQSPSNKVTEKGKDVELRCDPISGHTALYWYRQSLGQGLEFLIYFQGNSAPDKSGLPSDRFSAERTGGSVSTLTIQRTQQEDSAVYLCASSLSQGSDTQYFGPGTRLTVL.

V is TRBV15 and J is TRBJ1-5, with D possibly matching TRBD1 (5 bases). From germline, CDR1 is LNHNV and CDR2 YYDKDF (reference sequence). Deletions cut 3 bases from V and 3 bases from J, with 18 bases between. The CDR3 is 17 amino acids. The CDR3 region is CATSSPHPGPSNQPQHF. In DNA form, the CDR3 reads TGTGCCACCAGCAGTCCTCACCCGGGACCGTCCAATCAGCCCCAGCATTTT.

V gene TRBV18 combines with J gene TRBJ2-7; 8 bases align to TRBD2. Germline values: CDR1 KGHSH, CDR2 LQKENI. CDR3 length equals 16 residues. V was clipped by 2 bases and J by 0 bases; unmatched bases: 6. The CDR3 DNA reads TGTGCCAGCTCACCAGGCGGGGGGTCGAGCTCCTACGAGCAGTACTTC. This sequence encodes CASSPGGGSSSYEQYF.

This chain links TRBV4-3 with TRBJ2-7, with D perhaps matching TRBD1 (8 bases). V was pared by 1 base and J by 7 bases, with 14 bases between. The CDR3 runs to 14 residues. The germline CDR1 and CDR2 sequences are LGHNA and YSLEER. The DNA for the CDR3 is TGCGCCAGCAGCCAAGTAGAACAGGGGGGGGAGCAGTACTTC. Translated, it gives CASSQVEQGGEQYF.

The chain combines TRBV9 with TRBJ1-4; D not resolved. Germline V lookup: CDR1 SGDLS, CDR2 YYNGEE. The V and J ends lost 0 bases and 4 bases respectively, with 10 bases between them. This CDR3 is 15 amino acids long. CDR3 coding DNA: TGTGCCAGCAGCGTAGGGAGGGTTGTTAATGAAAAACTGTTTTTT. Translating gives CASSVGRVVNEKLFF.

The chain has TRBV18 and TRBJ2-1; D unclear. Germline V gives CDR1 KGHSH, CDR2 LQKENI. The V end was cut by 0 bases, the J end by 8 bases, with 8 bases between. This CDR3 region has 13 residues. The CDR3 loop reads CASSPPNSDEQFF. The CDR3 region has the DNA TGTGCCAGCTCACCACCGAATTCCGATGAGCAGTTCTTC.

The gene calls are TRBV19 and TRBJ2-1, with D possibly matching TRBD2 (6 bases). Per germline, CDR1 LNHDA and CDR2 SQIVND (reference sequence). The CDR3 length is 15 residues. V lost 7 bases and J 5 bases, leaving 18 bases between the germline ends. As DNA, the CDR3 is TGTGCCAGTATGCGGGACGGGAGTGGGAACAATGAGCAGTTCTTC. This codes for CASMRDGSGNNEQFF.

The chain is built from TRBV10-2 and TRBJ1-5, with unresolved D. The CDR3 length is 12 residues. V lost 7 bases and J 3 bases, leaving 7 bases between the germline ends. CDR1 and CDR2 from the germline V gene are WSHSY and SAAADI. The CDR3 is CASKGNNQPQHF. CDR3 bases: TGCGCCAGCAAAGGGAACAATCAGCCCCAGCATTTT.

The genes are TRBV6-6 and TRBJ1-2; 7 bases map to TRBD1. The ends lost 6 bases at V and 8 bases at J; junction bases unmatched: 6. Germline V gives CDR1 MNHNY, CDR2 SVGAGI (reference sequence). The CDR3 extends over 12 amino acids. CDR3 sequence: CASSWDSNGYTF. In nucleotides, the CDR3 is TGTGCCAGCAGCTGGGACAGTAACGGCTACACCTTC.

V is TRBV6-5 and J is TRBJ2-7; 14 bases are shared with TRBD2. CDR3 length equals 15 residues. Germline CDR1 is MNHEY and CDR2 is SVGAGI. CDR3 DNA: TGTGTCTCGAGGAGACTAGCGGGAGGGGGGTACGAGCAGTACGTC. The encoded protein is CVSRRLAGGGYEQYV.

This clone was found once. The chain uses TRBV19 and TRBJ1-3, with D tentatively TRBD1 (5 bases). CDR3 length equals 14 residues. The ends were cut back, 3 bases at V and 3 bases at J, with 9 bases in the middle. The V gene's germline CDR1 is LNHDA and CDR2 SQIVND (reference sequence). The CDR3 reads CASSMEQGGNTIYF. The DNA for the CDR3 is TGTGCCAGTAGTATGGAGCAGGGTGGAAACACCATATATTTT.

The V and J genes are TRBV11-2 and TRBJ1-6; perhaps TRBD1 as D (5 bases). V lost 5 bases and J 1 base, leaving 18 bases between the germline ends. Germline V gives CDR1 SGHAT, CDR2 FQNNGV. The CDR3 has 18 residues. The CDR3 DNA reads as TGTGCCAGCAGCCCTTTGCAGGGAATCGAATCCTATAATTCACCCCTCCACTTT. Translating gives CASSPLQGIESYNSPLHF.

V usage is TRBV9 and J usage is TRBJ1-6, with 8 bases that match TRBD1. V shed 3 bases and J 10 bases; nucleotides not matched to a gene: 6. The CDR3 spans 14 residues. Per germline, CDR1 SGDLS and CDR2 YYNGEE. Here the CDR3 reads CASSEHRGDSPLHF. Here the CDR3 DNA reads TGTGCCAGCAGCGAGCACAGGGGGGACTCACCCCTCCACTTT.